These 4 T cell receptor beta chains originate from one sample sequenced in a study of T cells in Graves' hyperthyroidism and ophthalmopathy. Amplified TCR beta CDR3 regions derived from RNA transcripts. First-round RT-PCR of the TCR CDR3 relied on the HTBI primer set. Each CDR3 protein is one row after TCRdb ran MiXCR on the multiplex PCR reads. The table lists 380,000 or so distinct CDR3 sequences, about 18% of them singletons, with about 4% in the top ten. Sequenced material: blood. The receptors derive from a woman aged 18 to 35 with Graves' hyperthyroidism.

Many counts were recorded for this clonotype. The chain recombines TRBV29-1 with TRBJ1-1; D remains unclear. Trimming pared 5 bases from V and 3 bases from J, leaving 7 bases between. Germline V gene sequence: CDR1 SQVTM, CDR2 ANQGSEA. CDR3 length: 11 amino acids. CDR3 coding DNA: TGCAGCGTTCGTGAGGACACTGAAGCTTTCTTT. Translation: CSVREDTEAFF.

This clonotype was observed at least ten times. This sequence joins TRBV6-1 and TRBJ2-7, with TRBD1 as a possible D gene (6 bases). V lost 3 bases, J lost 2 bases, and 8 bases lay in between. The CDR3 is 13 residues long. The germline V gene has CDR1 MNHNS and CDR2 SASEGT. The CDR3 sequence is CASSDTGTYEQYF. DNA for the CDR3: TGTGCCAGCAGTGATACAGGGACCTACGAGCAGTACTTC.

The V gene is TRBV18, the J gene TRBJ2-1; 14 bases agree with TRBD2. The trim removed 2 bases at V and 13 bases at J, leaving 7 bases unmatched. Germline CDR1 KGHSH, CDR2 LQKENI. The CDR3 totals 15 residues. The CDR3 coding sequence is TGTGCCAGCTCACCAGTTGGACTAGCGGGGGGAGATCAGTTCTTC. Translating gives CASSPVGLAGGDQFF.

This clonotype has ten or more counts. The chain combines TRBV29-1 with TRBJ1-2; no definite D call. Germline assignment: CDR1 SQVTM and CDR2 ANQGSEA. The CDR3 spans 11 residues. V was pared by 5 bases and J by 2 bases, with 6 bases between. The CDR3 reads CSVTTNYGYTF. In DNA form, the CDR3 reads TGCAGCGTTACCACAAACTATGGCTACACCTTC.